Sequencing of this T cell receptor beta chain was carried out in a study of T cell responses to AZD1222 COVID-19 vaccine. In germline, CDR1 is MNHNS, CDR2 SASEGT. V trimming: 3 bases; J trimming: 7 bases; junction bases outside the gene matches: 3. This CDR3 has 14 residues. Profiled with immunoSEQ multiplex PCR; TCRdb holds only in-frame clones, not every one. The sample has about 86,000 clones; approximately 86% are singletons. As regards this clone: What it binds is unknown.

Findings and limits, study-wide: CD4 TCRs covered the whole spike, strongest at regions 160-218 and 743-854. Rises in breadth and depth of Spike-specific TCRs came after two AZD1222 doses.

This chain connects TRBV6-1 to TRBJ1-6; 7 bases align to TRBD1. This clonotype originated in an adult in good health. The material was peripheral blood, obtained on day 0 of MenACWY control vaccination. Here the CDR3 reads CASSEVRGNSPLHF. In nucleotides, the CDR3 is TGTGCCAGCAGTGAGGTCAGGGGGAATTCACCCCTCCACTTT.